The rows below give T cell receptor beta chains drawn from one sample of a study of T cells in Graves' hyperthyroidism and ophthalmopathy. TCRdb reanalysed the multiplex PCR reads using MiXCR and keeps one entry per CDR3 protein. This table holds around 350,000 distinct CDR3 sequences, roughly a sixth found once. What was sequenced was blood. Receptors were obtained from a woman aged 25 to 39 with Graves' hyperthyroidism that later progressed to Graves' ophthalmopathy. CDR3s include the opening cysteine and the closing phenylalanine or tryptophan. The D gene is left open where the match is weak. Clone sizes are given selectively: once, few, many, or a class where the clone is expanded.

CASSGIAGGETQYF	TGTGCCAGCAGCGGAATAGCGGGAGGTGAGACCCAGTACTTC	TRBJ2-5	many	TRBV9	14	TRBD2
CASSLQLYQETQYF	TGTGCCAGCAGCTTACAGCTGTACCAAGAGACCCAGTACTTC	TRBJ2-5	many	TRBV28	14	.
CASSQEVYPHREKLFF	TGTGCCAGCAGCCAAGAAGTTTATCCCCATCGTGAAAAACTGTTTTTT	TRBJ1-4	many	TRBV3-1	16	.
CSASLPGALNEQFF	TGCAGTGCTAGTCTTCCGGGGGCTCTCAATGAGCAGTTCTTC	TRBJ2-1	.	TRBV20-1	14	.
CASSWVLYNEQFF	TGTGCCAGCAGTTGGGTCTTGTACAATGAGCAGTTCTTC	TRBJ2-1	many	TRBV28	13	.
CASSQGGPIGADQPQHF	TGCGCCAGCAGCCAGGGGGGCCCAATCGGGGCTGATCAGCCCCAGCATTTT	TRBJ1-5	few	TRBV4-1	17	.
CASSFEGLQFSYNEQFF	TGTGCCAGCAGCTTCGAGGGACTCCAGTTTTCCTACAATGAGCAGTTCTTC	TRBJ2-1	few	TRBV7-9	17	.
CASSFASNPNEKLFF	TGCGCCAGCAGCTTTGCCTCTAATCCTAATGAAAAACTGTTTTTT	TRBJ1-4	many	TRBV5-1	15	.
CASSLDRGYEQYF	TGTGCCAGCAGTTTGGACAGGGGTTACGAGCAGTACTTC	TRBJ2-7	many	TRBV28	13	TRBD1
CASSFEGRETQYF	TGTGCCAGCAGCTTCGAGGGCAGGGAGACCCAGTACTTC	TRBJ2-5	.	TRBV7-2	13	.
CASSIQPVTYSNQPQHF	TGTGCCAGTAGTATACAGCCAGTTACTTATAGCAATCAGCCCCAGCATTTT	TRBJ1-5	.	TRBV19	17	.
CASSFISERAQYNEQFF	TGTGCCAGCAGTTTTATCTCAGAACGAGCGCAATACAATGAGCAGTTCTTC	TRBJ2-1	few	TRBV28	17	.
CASSLSTRDRNQPQHF	TGTGCCAGCAGCCTATCTACGAGGGACAGGAATCAGCCCCAGCATTTT	TRBJ1-5	.	TRBV3-1	16	TRBD1
CASFWGSNQPQHF	TGTGCCAGTTTTTGGGGGTCTAATCAGCCCCAGCATTTT	TRBJ1-5	.	TRBV28	13	.
CSARVPGQATGELFF	TGCAGTGCTAGAGTCCCGGGACAGGCCACCGGGGAGCTGTTTTTT	TRBJ2-2	.	TRBV20-1	15	TRBD1
CASSVAGGDGYEQYF	TGTGCCAGCAGCGTAGCGGGGGGAGACGGGTACGAGCAGTACTTC	TRBJ2-7	.	TRBV9	15	TRBD2
CASLPGTASNQPQHF	TGTGCCAGTCTACCGGGGACAGCTAGTAATCAGCCCCAGCATTTT	TRBJ1-5	.	TRBV19	15	TRBD1
CATSSVVYPSNQPQHF	TGTGCCACCAGCAGTGTGGTGTACCCCAGCAATCAGCCCCAGCATTTT	TRBJ1-5	.	TRBV15	16	.
CASSFSGGLKETQYF	TGTGCCAGCAGCTTTTCGGGGGGGCTCAAGGAGACCCAGTACTTC	TRBJ2-5	.	TRBV5-8	15	TRBD2
CASSLTTGGSYEQYF	TGTGCCAGCAGCTTAACGACAGGGGGATCCTACGAGCAGTACTTC	TRBJ2-7	many	TRBV11-2	15	TRBD1
CSARTDNNEQFF	TGCAGTGCTAGGACGGACAACAATGAGCAGTTCTTC	TRBJ2-1	many	TRBV20-1	12	.
CSARGTSGRVDTQYF	TGCAGTGCTAGGGGGACTAGCGGGAGGGTAGATACGCAGTATTTT	TRBJ2-3	.	TRBV20-1	15	TRBD2
CAGRDSQETQYF	TGTGCCGGCCGGGACTCCCAAGAGACCCAGTACTTC	TRBJ2-5	many	TRBV2	12	.
CASRKPPGQGGVVGGRHGELFF	TGTGCCAGCAGAAAACCGCCGGGACAGGGTGGAGTAGTGGGAGGACGTCACGGGGAGCTGTTTTTT	TRBJ2-2	many	TRBV7-2	22	TRBD1
CASSLNHHEQFF	TGTGCCAGCAGCTTAAATCACCATGAGCAGTTCTTC	TRBJ2-1	many	TRBV7-2	12	.
CASSAPPLNYEQYF	TGTGCCAGCAGTGCGCCCCCCTTGAATTACGAGCAGTACTTC	TRBJ2-7	many	TRBV2	14	.
CASSLYPSYEQYF	TGTGCCAGCAGTTTATACCCCTCCTACGAGCAGTACTTC	TRBJ2-7	many	TRBV27	13	.
CASTARANTEAFF	TGTGCCAGCACGGCTCGAGCGAACACTGAAGCTTTCTTT	TRBJ1-1	many	TRBV2	13	.
CASSRAAESYEQYF	TGTGCCAGCAGCCGGGCAGCGGAGTCCTACGAGCAGTACTTC	TRBJ2-7	many	TRBV7-6	14	.
CASSDSGLAGADTQYF	TGTGCCAGCAGTGACTCGGGACTAGCGGGAGCAGATACGCAGTATTTT	TRBJ2-3	many	TRBV6-4	16	TRBD2
CASSVGTGELDTQYF	TGTGCCAGCAGCGTTGGGACAGGGGAGTTGGATACGCAGTATTTT	TRBJ2-3	few	TRBV9	15	TRBD1
CASSPTGAGGWQTQYF	TGTGCCAGCAGCCCCACCGGAGCGGGGGGTTGGCAGACCCAGTACTTC	TRBJ2-5	many	TRBV11-2	16	TRBD2
CASSFSDRAQETQYF	TGTGCCAGCAGTTTCAGCGACAGGGCCCAAGAGACCCAGTACTTC	TRBJ2-5	many	TRBV12-3/TRBV12-4	15	TRBD1
CASSQDPRTQTYNEQFF	TGTGCCAGCAGCCAAGATCCTAGGACACAAACCTACAATGAGCAGTTCTTC	TRBJ2-1	many	TRBV3-1	17	.
CASTRTGGNEQFF	TGTGCCAGCACCCGAACAGGGGGAAATGAGCAGTTCTTC	TRBJ2-1	few	TRBV28	13	TRBD1
CASSFRGTRDEQYF	TGTGCCAGCAGCTTTCGAGGAACCAGAGACGAGCAGTACTTC	TRBJ2-7	many	TRBV11-2	14	.
CSVVPHGGRADTQYF	TGCAGCGTTGTACCCCACGGCGGGAGGGCAGATACGCAGTATTTT	TRBJ2-3	many	TRBV29-1	15	TRBD2
CASSGRLARTGELFF	TGTGCCAGCAGCGGAAGGCTAGCGCGAACCGGGGAGCTGTTTTTT	TRBJ2-2	many	TRBV11-1	15	.
CASSRLWTPMRPEAFF	TGTGCCAGCAGTAGACTCTGGACTCCGATGAGGCCTGAAGCTTTCTTT	TRBJ1-1	many	TRBV5-5	16	.
CASRAGTGGEYEQYF	TGTGCCAGCAGAGCCGGGACAGGCGGGGAATACGAGCAGTACTTC	TRBJ2-7	many	TRBV11-1	15	TRBD1
CASSPPQVAIRTDTQYF	TGTGCCAGCAGCCCGCCCCAAGTGGCTATCCGCACAGATACGCAGTATTTT	TRBJ2-3	.	TRBV11-3	17	.
CATSRVLADETDTQYF	TGTGCCACCAGCAGAGTACTAGCGGACGAAACAGATACGCAGTATTTT	TRBJ2-3	many	TRBV15	16	TRBD2
CASSDGQILYYGYTF	TGTGCCAGCAGTGATGGACAGATACTTTACTATGGCTACACCTTC	TRBJ1-2	many	TRBV6-1	15	.
CSARDQGTTSWDEQFF	TGCAGTGCTAGGGACCAGGGGACAACTAGCTGGGATGAGCAGTTCTTC	TRBJ2-1	.	TRBV20-1	16	.